One T cell receptor beta chain is described in this entry. A read error may be the cause here, since a much bigger clone is one base away. TCRdb analysed the reads with MiXCR anew, one entry per CDR3 protein. The sample shows under 300,000 distinct CDR3 sequences, 25% to 30% of them seen only once. The sample originates from a study of kidney transplant recipient with SARS-CoV-2 infection. Trimming removed 5 bases from V and 4 bases from J, with 23 bases in between. The CDR3 consists of 17 residues. Germline V lookup: CDR1 MRHNA, CDR2 SNTAGT. The sequence derives from a male patient younger than 45 who had COVID-19 and was a kidney transplant recipient. The graft donor may be the source of some T cells. Sequenced material: a blood sample, taken at baseline and between days 110 and 120 from a kidney transplant recipient. The chain is built from TRBV6-4 and TRBJ1-2; D not certain. CDR3 sequence: CASSSVYSHGRTYGYTF. In nucleotides, the CDR3 is TGTGCCAGCAGTTCAGTGTACTCACACGGAAGGACCTATGGCTACACCTTC.